The 10 T cell receptor beta chains presented below share a single source sample, sequenced in a study of molecular identifiers for immune sequencing clone quantification. MiXCR, run by TCRdb on the PCR reads, gives a single entry per CDR3 protein. The repertoire holds roughly 50,000 distinct CDR3 sequences, with less than 25% as singletons. What was sequenced was naive CD8+ T cells from blood, with Jurkat cell RNA spiked in. Subset in this sample: FACS-sorted CD8+CD4-CCR7+CD45RA+ naive T cells. Receptors were obtained from a human donor in good health. Some libraries in this study had Jurkat cell RNA spiked in.

A note on this clonotype: A much bigger clone sits one base away, suggesting this may be a read error. The J gene is TRBJ2-5, the V gene TRBV11-2; perhaps TRBD2 as D (5 bases). CDR3 length: 16 residues. The germline CDR1 and CDR2 sequences are SGHAT and FQNNGV. In nucleotides, the CDR3 is TGTGCCAGCAGCCTAACTAGGGCTGTCGACCAAGAGATCCAGTACTTC. It encodes CASSLTRAVDQEIQYF.

This clonotype has ten or more counts. V is TRBV13 and J is TRBJ2-7; no clear D gene. The V and J ends lost 5 bases and 9 bases respectively, with 17 bases between them. CDR3 length: 13 amino acids. Germline values: CDR1 PRHDT, CDR2 FYEKMQ (reference sequence). The CDR3 protein is CASSPVAGPGQYF. The CDR3 DNA reads TGTGCCAGCAGCCCAGTGGCAGGCCCTGGGCAGTACTTC.

This clonotype occurred many times. DNA of the CDR3: TGCGCCAGCAGCCACGGACTTGGGCAGACCCAGTACTTC. Translating it yields CASSHGLGQTQYF. The J gene is TRBJ2-5, the V gene TRBV4-3; weak D call: TRBD2 (5 bases). This CDR3 has 13 amino acids. The germline V gene has CDR1 LGHNA and CDR2 YSLEER. V lost 3 bases, J lost 6 bases, and 11 bases lay in between.

The sample holds many counts of this clonotype. The chain employs TRBV30 and TRBJ2-1; D might be TRBD1 (6 bases). The CDR3 covers 12 residues. Germline lookup yields CDR1 GTSNPN and CDR2 SVGIG (reference sequence). V lost 4 bases and J 8 bases, leaving 12 bases between the germline ends. The CDR3 sequence: CAWNRDTYEQFF. In DNA, the CDR3 is TGTGCCTGGAACCGGGACACATATGAGCAGTTCTTC.

The table lists this clonotype with many counts. The J gene is TRBJ2-7, the V gene TRBV28, with 10 bases that match TRBD2. J gave up 6 bases and V 6 bases, and 8 bases lay outside the gene matches. CDR3 length: 14 amino acids. Germline assignment: CDR1 MDHEN and CDR2 SYDVKM. CDR3 loop: CASSQSLAGLEQYF. CDR3 bases: TGTGCCAGCAGCCAATCACTAGCGGGACTCGAGCAGTACTTC.

Comments on this clonotype: A clone one base away is much larger, so this may be a read error. The chain uses TRBV25-1 and TRBJ2-4, with TRBD2 as a possible D gene (5 bases). V was shortened by 5 bases and J by 8 bases, with 10 bases between the two germline ends. CDR1 and CDR2 (germline): MGHDK, SYGVNS. CDR3 length equals 12 residues. The CDR3 here is CASSTGLDIQYF. The DNA for the CDR3 is TGTGCCAGCAGTACCGGACTGGACATTCAGTACTTC.

This clonotype was seen many times. The J gene is TRBJ1-5, the V gene TRBV30; D uncertain. With 5 bases removed from V and 0 bases from J, the gap between germline ends came to 14 bases. The CDR3 is made up of 15 amino acids. Germline CDR1 and CDR2: GTSNPN and SVGIG (reference sequence). This CDR3 reads CAWGNLPVSNQPQHF. The DNA for the CDR3 is TGTGCCTGGGGTAACTTGCCAGTTAGCAATCAGCCCCAGCATTTT.

This clonotype was counted ten times or more. The rearrangement links TRBV29-1 to TRBJ2-2, with D perhaps given as TRBD1 or TRBD2 (5 bases each). From germline, CDR1 is SQVTM and CDR2 ANQGSEA. Trimming pared 4 bases from V and 6 bases from J, leaving 9 bases between. The CDR3 runs to 12 residues. In DNA, the CDR3 is TGCAGCGTTGTGGGGGTGTCCGGGGAGCTGTTTTTT. This codes for CSVVGVSGELFF.

In its sample, this clonotype was seen many times. V usage is TRBV5-4 and J usage is TRBJ2-1, with D tentatively TRBD1 (6 bases). V was trimmed by 4 bases and J by 0 bases, leaving 11 bases between them. CDR1 and CDR2 (germline): SGHNT, YYREEE (reference sequence). The CDR3 is made up of 15 amino acids. The CDR3 loop is CASSNGQSSYNEQFF. Written as DNA, the CDR3 is TGTGCCAGCAGCAACGGACAGAGCTCCTACAATGAGCAGTTCTTC.

This clonotype occurred many times. CDR3 DNA sequence: TGTGCCACCAGTCGGCCAAATCAGCCCCAGCATTTT. Its protein is CATSRPNQPQHF. The V gene is TRBV24-1, the J gene TRBJ1-5, with D uncertain. V was pared by 6 bases and J by 4 bases, with 6 bases between. This CDR3 contains 12 residues. Germline values: CDR1 KGHDR, CDR2 SFDVKD.